These 2 T cell receptor beta chains share one sample of origin, sequenced in a study of T cell repertoires in cytomegalovirus infection. Their specific antigens are unknown. TCRdb re-called the reads with MiXCR, one entry per CDR3 protein. The top ten clones hold approximately 51% of a sample with approximately 81,000 distinct CDR3 sequences, 24% of them seen once. The specimen was CD8+ T cells from cultured PBMCs, collected from culture after CMV antigen stimulation. The receptor source for this set is a human donor in good health (CMV status not recorded). Some clones in this sample may be carry-over from other donors' samples.

This clonotype appeared a few times. In DNA, the CDR3 is TGTGCCAGCAGTTTCGGACTAGCGGGATCCTACGAGCAGTACTTC. Translated, it gives CASSFGLAGSYEQYF. The chain links TRBV12-3 or TRBV12-4 to TRBJ2-7, with TRBD2 matching 12 bases. The CDR3 covers 15 residues. V was clipped by 3 bases and J by 1 base; unmatched bases: 1.

This clonotype was seen repeatedly, ten times or more. The chain recombines TRBV7-8 with TRBJ2-7; 8 bases line up with TRBD2. This CDR3 spans 15 amino acids. The germline gives CDR1 SGHVS, CDR2 FQNEAQ. V shed 0 bases, J shed 3 bases, and the junction held 4 bases outside the gene matches. CDR3 sequence (DNA): TGTGCCAGCAGCTTAGCCAGCGGGAGCAACTACGAGCAGTACTTC. Translation gives CASSLASGSNYEQYF.